This T cell receptor beta chain was documented in a study of blood T cell repertoires in COVID-19. Study summary: Italy, Spain and the United States were the sources of the convalescent and acute COVID-19 samples. Sample material is recorded as cDNA or gDNA derived from T cells, B-cell-depleted T cells, or PBMCs.

The CDR3 extends over 13 amino acids. Looked up from germline, CDR1 is LGHDT and CDR2 is YNNKEL (reference sequence). The ends were cut back, 8 bases at V and 2 bases at J, with 10 bases in the middle. How the authors handled the data: Amplification with reference gene primers provided the estimates of nucleated cell counts. Profiling relied on immunoSEQ multiplex PCR, and the TCRdb table lists in-frame clones only, not all of them. V and J calls and clone size are as listed in that table; D and trimming were resolved from the DNA. Seen here are 40,000 to 55,000 clones, roughly 90% observed once, and the top ten hold roughly 10%.

This chain joins TRBV3-1 (or the pseudogene TRBV3-2) and TRBJ1-5; D is unresolved. The receptor's source is a woman at least 80 years old with acute or convalescent COVID-19. Sequencing was done on a sample of peripheral blood. DNA of the CDR3: TGTGCCAGCGGCTTCCGGGGCAATCAGCCCCAGCATTTT. It yields the protein CASGFRGNQPQHF.